These 9 T cell receptor beta chains came from one sample sequenced in a study of control samples from healthy donors and cancer patients. Repertoires were generated with immunoSEQ multiplex PCR, while TCRdb's copy carries only in-frame clones and drops some. The data hold around 120,000 clones, with roughly nine tenths observed a single time. The source material was PBMCs. Source of these receptors: a woman aged 50 to 60 with colorectal cancer.

DNA of the CDR3: TGTGCCAGCAGCTTATACCCTAGCGGACTAGCCAAAAACATTCAGTACTTC. Translated: CASSLYPSGLAKNIQYF. The V and J genes are TRBV7-6 and TRBJ2-4; 7 nucleotides match TRBD2. V was clipped by 2 bases and J by 0 bases; unmatched bases: 7. The CDR3 loop spans 17 amino acids. Germline V gene data show CDR1 as SGHVS and CDR2 as FNYEAQ.

V is TRBV5-1 and J is TRBJ2-3, with 11 bases that match TRBD2. There are 16 residues in the CDR3. Germline CDR1 reads SGHRS; CDR2 reads YFSETQ. The junction had 8 bases not matched to a gene; V was cut back by 2 bases and J by 6 bases. The CDR3 is CASSLANGLAGDTQYF. The CDR3 DNA sequence: TGCGCCAGCAGCTTAGCGAACGGACTAGCGGGCGATACGCAGTATTTT.

This chain joins TRBV5-1 and TRBJ2-7, with 9 nucleotides matching TRBD2. V gave up 3 bases and J gave up 4 bases; unmatched junction bases: 8. The CDR3 is 15 amino acids. Germline V gene sequence: CDR1 SGHRS, CDR2 YFSETQ. CDR3 sequence (DNA): TGCGCCAGCAGCTGGTTAGCGGGAGTGGGTTACGAGCAGTACTTC. Protein: CASSWLAGVGYEQYF.

V gene TRBV4-1 combines with J gene TRBJ2-4; 10 bases fit TRBD1. CDR1 is MGHRA and CDR2 is YSYEKL in the germline V gene. The CDR3 has 16 residues. Unmatched junction bases numbered 14, after V lost 0 bases and J lost 15 bases. The CDR3 protein is CASSQDWARTGGLPYF. CDR3 sequence (DNA): TGCGCCAGCAGCCAAGATTGGGCGCGGACAGGGGGTCTGCCGTACTTC.

This chain uses TRBV25-1 with TRBJ2-5; no firm D call. The CDR3 totals 14 residues. Trimming cost V 3 bases and J 3 bases, with 11 bases left between them. Germline values: CDR1 MGHDK, CDR2 SYGVNS. Here the CDR3 DNA reads TGTGCCAGCAGTGAGGCCCCTTTCGAAGAGACCCAGTACTTC. Its protein product is CASSEAPFEETQYF.

The chain combines TRBV18 with TRBJ2-1; D is possibly TRBD2 (6 bases). The CDR3 consists of 17 residues. V lost 0 bases and J 0 bases, leaving 12 bases between the germline ends. Germline V CDR1 and CDR2: KGHSH, LQKENI. In DNA, the CDR3 is TGTGCCAGCTCACCACCGGGACTGGGTAGCTCCTACAATGAGCAGTTCTTC. It yields the protein CASSPPGLGSSYNEQFF.

This clone came up once. This chain connects TRBV28 to TRBJ1-2, with D maybe TRBD1 (5 bases). The CDR3 extends over 15 amino acids. Looked up from germline, CDR1 is MDHEN and CDR2 is SYDVKM. Trimming left V 7 bases short and J 4 bases short, with 19 bases between. For the CDR3, the DNA is TGTGCCAGCACCGGGACCCCCTCCCGAGGCTATGGCTACACCTTC. Encoded protein: CASTGTPSRGYGYTF.

This clone was counted between two and nine times. The chain recombines TRBV3-1 (or the pseudogene TRBV3-2) with TRBJ2-5; TRBD2 might be the D (6 bases). V gave up 0 bases and J gave up 6 bases, with 14 bases separating them. The CDR3 extends over 15 amino acids. Germline V gene lookup returns CDR1 LGHDT and CDR2 YNNKEL (reference sequence). As DNA, the CDR3 is TGTGCCAGCAGCCAAGATTCGGGGGACGGAAAGACCCAGTACTTC. Encoded protein: CASSQDSGDGKTQYF.

The chain combines TRBV13 with TRBJ2-7, with TRBD2 identical over 9 bases. Germline assignment: CDR1 PRHDT and CDR2 FYEKMQ (reference sequence). The CDR3 length is 15 residues. Unmatched junction bases numbered 8, after V lost 5 bases and J lost 3 bases. The CDR3 DNA sequence: TGTGCCAGCAGCCCAGGACTAGCGAGCAACTACGAGCAGTACTTC. Translation gives CASSPGLASNYEQYF.